The 28 T cell receptor beta chains in this list originate from one sample, sequenced in a study of OX40 agonist ivuxolimab in advanced cancers. TCRdb's table, derived via immunoSEQ multiplex PCR, lists solely in-frame clones and lacks some. The sample carries 65,000 to 80,000 clones, about nine tenths recorded once. The sequenced sample was CD4+ or CD8+ T cells sorted from blood, obtained in a trial of the OX40 agonist ivuxolimab. These receptors were obtained from an adult with an advanced solid tumor such as melanoma, head and neck, liver or kidney cancer.

The chain recombines TRBV4-2 with TRBJ2-7, with 11 bases fitting TRBD1. The ends lost 0 bases at V and 5 bases at J; junction bases unmatched: 12. The germline gives CDR1 LGHNA, CDR2 YNFKEQ. This CDR3 is built from 18 residues. This CDR3 is CASSQERHPGQGVNEQYF. CDR3 sequence (DNA): TGTGCCAGCAGCCAAGAACGACACCCGGGACAGGGGGTAAACGAGCAGTACTTC.

This chain joins TRBV15 and TRBJ2-2; the match to TRBD1 covers 8 bases. The CDR3 extends over 15 amino acids. Trimming removed 6 bases from V and 1 base from J; junction bases left unmatched: 4. The germline V gene encodes CDR1 LNHNV and CDR2 YYDKDF (reference sequence). Here the CDR3 DNA reads TGTGCCACCAGTCCGGGACAGGTGAACACCGGGGAGCTGTTTTTT. Its translation: CATSPGQVNTGELFF.

This chain links TRBV6-6 with TRBJ2-2; D is ambiguous. Germline CDR1 and CDR2: MNHNY and SVGAGI (reference sequence). The ends were cut back, 0 bases at V and 0 bases at J, with 8 bases in the middle. The CDR3 has 16 residues. This CDR3 reads CASSYSAGTNTGELFF. The CDR3, as DNA: TGTGCCAGCAGTTACTCGGCAGGAACGAACACCGGGGAGCTGTTTTTT.

The chain carries TRBV29-1 and TRBJ2-7; D may be TRBD2 (5 bases). The CDR3 runs to 11 residues. Germline values: CDR1 SQVTM, CDR2 ANQGSEA. Trimming left V 6 bases short and J 4 bases short, with 10 bases between. The CDR3, as DNA: TGCAGCGTGTCGGAGGAATACGAGCAGTACTTC. The encoded protein is CSVSEEYEQYF.

This clone was seen a single time. The DNA for the CDR3 is TGTGCCAGCAGTGAAACCGGACAGAACACTGAAGCTTTCTTT. Its protein product is CASSETGQNTEAFF. The chain joins TRBV6-1 to TRBJ1-1; D is perhaps TRBD1 (5 bases). There are 14 residues in the CDR3. Germline values: CDR1 MNHNS, CDR2 SASEGT. The ends were cut back, 2 bases at V and 1 base at J, with 8 bases in the middle.

The rearrangement joins TRBV30 to TRBJ2-7; D tentatively fits TRBD1 or TRBD2 (5 bases each). The CDR3 runs 13 residues. V was shortened by 1 base and J by 5 bases, with 12 bases between the two germline ends. Germline V gene data show CDR1 as GTSNPN and CDR2 as SVGIG (reference sequence). The CDR3 DNA follows: TGTGCCTGGAGTGGGGGCCAGAGGGACGAGCAGTACTTC. It codes for CAWSGGQRDEQYF.

The V and J genes are TRBV7-9 and TRBJ2-5; 13 bases are shared with TRBD2. The CDR3 runs 18 residues. Losses at the gene ends were 2 bases for V and 2 bases for J; bases not matched to a gene: 8. Germline assignment: CDR1 SEHNR and CDR2 FQNEAQ (reference sequence). The chain's CDR3 is CASSLKWGTSGKQETQYF. The CDR3 DNA reads as TGTGCCAGCAGCTTAAAGTGGGGGACTAGCGGGAAACAAGAGACCCAGTACTTC.

The chain combines TRBV19 with TRBJ2-3; 9 nucleotides match TRBD1. This CDR3 contains 15 residues. Trimming removed 3 bases from V and 10 bases from J; junction bases left unmatched: 11. The germline CDR1 and CDR2 sequences are LNHDA and SQIVND (reference sequence). The CDR3 DNA is TGTGCCAGTAGTATCAGGACAGGGGACTTACGAGCGCAGTATTTT. Its translation is CASSIRTGDLRAQYF.

The rearrangement uses TRBV6-6 and TRBJ2-5; D unresolved. V lost 5 bases to trimming and J lost 0 bases, with 1 base between them. CDR3 length: 11 amino acids. The germline gives CDR1 MNHNY, CDR2 SVGAGI (reference sequence). The CDR3 here is CASSNQETQYF. DNA of the CDR3: TGTGCCAGCAGTAACCAAGAGACCCAGTACTTC.

The chain employs TRBV30 and TRBJ2-1, with D unclear. The V and J ends lost 3 bases and 7 bases respectively, with 16 bases between them. The length of the CDR3 is 14 residues. Germline V gives CDR1 GTSNPN, CDR2 SVGIG (reference sequence). The CDR3: CAWSFGLEGNEQFF. CDR3 nucleotides: TGTGCCTGGAGCTTTGGTCTAGAAGGGAATGAGCAGTTCTTC.

The chain links TRBV19 to TRBJ1-1; perhaps TRBD1 as D (5 bases). V lost 7 bases to trimming and J lost 6 bases, with 24 bases between them. Germline V lookup: CDR1 LNHDA, CDR2 SQIVND (reference sequence). CDR3 size: 16 residues. The CDR3 nucleotides read TGTGCCAGTAAACTATGGCCCGGCGGGGGTGATTCTGAAGCTTTCTTT. The encoded protein is CASKLWPGGGDSEAFF.

V gene TRBV7-8 combines with J gene TRBJ2-1, with D unclear. Germline assignment: CDR1 SGHVS and CDR2 FQNEAQ. This CDR3 is built from 15 residues. Trimming stripped 1 base from V and 3 bases from J, with 10 bases between. The CDR3 region has the DNA TGTGCCAGCAGCTTAGGAATCCAGATCTACAATGAGCAGTTCTTC. This gives the protein CASSLGIQIYNEQFF.

This chain uses TRBV30 with TRBJ1-2, with D perhaps matching TRBD1 (5 bases). The CDR3 sequence is 14 residues long. Germline CDR1 and CDR2: GTSNPN and SVGIG (reference sequence). V lost 0 bases and J lost 3, with 11 bases in between. The chain's CDR3 is CAWSVRGGYYGYTF. Here the CDR3 DNA reads TGTGCCTGGAGTGTACGCGGGGGTTACTATGGCTACACCTTC.

This chain uses TRBV29-1 with TRBJ2-1, with D possibly matching TRBD1 (6 bases). The V and J ends lost 6 bases and 2 bases respectively, with 11 bases between them. The length of the CDR3 is 13 residues. Germline V lookup: CDR1 SQVTM, CDR2 ANQGSEA. The DNA for the CDR3 is TGCAGCGTAGGGGGACGGACCTACAATGAGCAGTTCTTC. Translated: CSVGGRTYNEQFF.

The chain has TRBV19 and TRBJ2-7; maybe TRBD2 (5 bases). Germline values: CDR1 LNHDA, CDR2 SQIVND (reference sequence). The V end was cut by 6 bases, the J end by 8 bases, with 17 bases between. The CDR3 contains 13 residues. For the CDR3, the DNA is TGTGCCAGTAGCCCCTCCCCCGGGGTACAGCAGTACTTC. It translates to CASSPSPGVQQYF.

This sequence joins TRBV5-1 and TRBJ2-1; TRBD2 matches 16 bases. Germline V lookup: CDR1 SGHRS, CDR2 YFSETQ. J lost 15 bases, V lost 0 bases, and 6 bases had no gene match. The CDR3 length is 15 residues. The CDR3 sequence: CASSLAGLAGGKGFF. The CDR3 DNA sequence: TGCGCCAGCAGCTTGGCGGGACTAGCGGGGGGGAAAGGGTTCTTC.

The chain recombines TRBV14 with TRBJ2-4; D remains unclear. Trimming took off 1 base at V and 1 base at J, with 11 bases between the two ends. The CDR3 spans 16 residues. Per germline, CDR1 SGHDN and CDR2 FVKESK. The CDR3 bases are TGTGCCAGCAGCCAAGGAGCGTTGGGGGCCAAAAACATTCAGTACTTC. Translated: CASSQGALGAKNIQYF.

The chain joins TRBV5-1 to TRBJ2-7; 9 positions match TRBD2. There are 17 residues in the CDR3. Per the germline V gene, CDR1 is SGHRS and CDR2 is YFSETQ. The V and J ends lost 2 bases and 6 bases, in that order; junction bases with no gene match: 15. This CDR3 is CASSFSYGVAGVSEQYF. The CDR3 nucleotides are TGCGCCAGCAGCTTCTCCTATGGGGTAGCGGGGGTGTCCGAGCAGTACTTC.

V gene TRBV27 combines with J gene TRBJ1-1; weak D call: TRBD1 (6 bases). V lost 5 bases and J lost 1, with 20 bases in between. The V gene's germline CDR1 is MNHEY and CDR2 SMNVEV (reference sequence). The CDR3 covers 17 residues. The CDR3: CASSLLWDGTRNTEAFF. DNA for the CDR3: TGTGCCAGCAGTCTCCTTTGGGACGGGACACGGAACACTGAAGCTTTCTTT.

In its sample, this clone was seen a few times. The chain uses TRBV18 and TRBJ1-2; no firm D call. CDR3 length equals 14 residues. Trimming took 1 base from V and 5 from J, leaving 11 bases between them. Germline CDR1 KGHSH, CDR2 LQKENI. CDR3 DNA: TGTGCCAGCTCACCACAATCGCAGACTTATGGCTACACCTTC. Translating gives CASSPQSQTYGYTF.

This chain joins TRBV7-2 and TRBJ1-3; D possibly corresponds to TRBD1 (5 bases). The CDR3 spans 16 residues. Looked up from germline, CDR1 is SGHTA and CDR2 is FQGNSA. V was shortened by 3 bases and J by 4 bases, with 16 bases between the two germline ends. The CDR3, as DNA: TGTGCCAGCAGCTTGAGTCCTGGGGGACTCGGAAACACCATATATTTT. Protein sequence: CASSLSPGGLGNTIYF.

The chain recombines TRBV5-4 with TRBJ1-2; D unresolved. The V gene's germline CDR1 is SGHNT and CDR2 YYREEE (reference sequence). This CDR3 region has 17 residues. V was trimmed by 5 bases and J by 8 bases, leaving 28 bases between them. In nucleotides, the CDR3 is TGTGCCAGCAGTACAAAAGATGGAGAGGGCTTAAAGTCGGGCTACACCTTC. It yields the protein CASSTKDGEGLKSGYTF.

The chain carries TRBV7-3 and TRBJ2-1; TRBD1 agrees at 8 bases. The CDR3 consists of 15 residues. With 4 bases clipped from V and 13 bases from J, the junction kept 15 bases outside the gene matches. Germline V gene sequence: CDR1 SGHTA, CDR2 FQGTGA. CDR3 sequence: CASSSLPLGQGGQFF. CDR3 coding DNA: TGTGCCAGCAGCTCCCTTCCCCTTGGACAGGGAGGACAGTTCTTC.

V usage is TRBV6-1 and J usage is TRBJ2-5; no clear D. Trimming took 8 bases from V and 0 from J, leaving 7 bases between them. The CDR3 runs 12 residues. Looked up from germline, CDR1 is MNHNS and CDR2 is SASEGT. CDR3 sequence: CASQRYQETQYF. CDR3 bases: TGTGCCAGCCAGCGATACCAAGAGACCCAGTACTTC.

This rearrangement joins TRBV5-1 to TRBJ2-5; D remains unclear. Germline CDR1 reads SGHRS; CDR2 reads YFSETQ. The CDR3 spans 16 residues. The V gene lost 0 bases and the J gene lost 0 bases, with 12 bases spanning the gap. The CDR3 coding sequence is TGCGCCAGCAGCTTGGGGGTCGGTAGGGACCAAGAGACCCAGTACTTC. Amino acid sequence: CASSLGVGRDQETQYF.

The CDR3 here is CASSPPGYNEQFF. DNA for the CDR3: TGTGCCAGCTCCCCTCCGGGTTACAATGAGCAGTTCTTC. The chain links TRBV5-4 to TRBJ2-1; D is undetermined. Per germline, CDR1 SGHNT and CDR2 YYREEE (reference sequence). CDR3 length: 13 residues. V dropped 7 bases and J dropped 4 bases, with 12 bases sitting between them. Variable domain in full (rest from reference TRBV5-4 and TRBJ2-1): ETGVTQSPTHLIKTRGQQVTLRCSSQSGHNTVSWYQQALGQGPQFIFQYYREEENGRGNFPPRFSGLQFPNYSSELNVNALELDDSALYLCASSPPGYNEQFFGPGTRLTVL.

The J gene is TRBJ2-3, the V gene TRBV9; D possibly matches TRBD1 or TRBD2 (5 bases each). Trimming removed 6 bases from V and 2 bases from J, with 19 bases in between. The length of the CDR3 is 16 residues. The V gene's germline CDR1 is SGDLS and CDR2 YYNGEE. The CDR3 DNA follows: TGTGCCAGCACAAAGTCCGGGACGGTTAACACAGATACGCAGTATTTT. It is translated as CASTKSGTVNTDTQYF.

V and J are TRBV28 and TRBJ2-4, with D unresolved. The CDR3 sequence is 15 residues long. Germline assignment: CDR1 MDHEN and CDR2 SYDVKM. V lost 3 bases to trimming and J lost 7 bases, with 16 bases between them. This chain's CDR3 is CASSLTPAMSNIQYF. In nucleotides, the CDR3 is TGTGCCAGCAGTTTGACCCCTGCCATGAGCAACATTCAGTACTTC.